This paragraph reports one T cell receptor beta chain. Antigen unknown. This entry is derived from a study of T cell repertoires in cytomegalovirus infection. In the study overall: The public TCR beta signatures pointed to both CMV infection and matching HLA type.

Trimming took 5 bases from V and 4 from J; bases not matched to a gene: 5. Germline CDR1 reads PRHDT; CDR2 reads FYEKMQ (reference sequence). The CDR3 extends over 15 amino acids. The study's findings and limits: Of the TCR beta families, the public ones yielded a cumulative frequency that identified carriers of CMV plus the relevant HLA. Across the ex vivo response, the dominant clonotypes were HLA-C-restricted CMV-specific TCR beta clonotypes.

In TCRdb, the reads were re-called with MiXCR into one record per CDR3 protein. This sample yields fewer than 700,000 distinct CDR3 sequences, of which approximately 24% are seen a single time; approximately 8.2% belongs to the top ten. The source is a human donor in good health (CMV status not recorded). Some clones in this sample may be carry-over from other donors' samples. Sequenced input: CD8+ T cells from PBMCs. The V and J genes are TRBV13 and TRBJ2-5; TRBD1 agrees at 12 bases. The CDR3 spells CASSNWDRGLETQYF. The CDR3, as DNA: TGTGCCAGCAGCAACTGGGACAGGGGGCTAGAGACCCAGTACTTC.